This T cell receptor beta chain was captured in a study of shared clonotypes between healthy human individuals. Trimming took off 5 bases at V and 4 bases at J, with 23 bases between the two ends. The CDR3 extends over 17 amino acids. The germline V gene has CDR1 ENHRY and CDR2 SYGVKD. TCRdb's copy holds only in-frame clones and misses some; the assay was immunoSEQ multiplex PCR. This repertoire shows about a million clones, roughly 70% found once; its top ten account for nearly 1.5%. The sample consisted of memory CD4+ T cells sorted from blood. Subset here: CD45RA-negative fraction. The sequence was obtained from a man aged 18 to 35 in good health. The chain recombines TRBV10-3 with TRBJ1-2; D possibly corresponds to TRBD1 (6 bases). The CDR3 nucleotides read TGTGCCATCAGTCCCACCCAACCAGGGGCACAATCCTATGGCTACACCTTC. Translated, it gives CAISPTQPGAQSYGYTF.